The 18 T cell receptor beta chains below come from one sample, sequenced in a study of shared clonotypes between healthy human individuals. The method was immunoSEQ multiplex PCR; TCRdb's version includes in-frame clones alone and lacks a portion of them. Of some 2,500,000 clones in the sample, 93% are singletons; the top ten hold about 0.38%. The specimen sequenced was naive CD4+ T cells from PBMCs. As to subset: CD45RA+ positively selected. Every receptor here comes from a man younger than 30 in good health. Some clones in this sample may be carry-over from other donors' samples.

The J gene is TRBJ2-1, the V gene TRBV27; no clear D. CDR3 length equals 15 residues. Germline CDR1 MNHEY, CDR2 SMNVEV (reference sequence). V was trimmed by 1 base and J by 7 bases, leaving 14 bases between them. DNA of the CDR3: TGTGCCAGCAGTTTATTGTTGGCAGCTAGGAATGAGCAGTTCTTC. Encoded protein: CASSLLLAARNEQFF.

The chain recombines TRBV7-2 with TRBJ1-4; the D gene is possibly TRBD1 (6 bases). Germline CDR1 SGHTA, CDR2 FQGNSA. V was cut by 5 bases and J by 8 bases, with 18 bases left in between. The CDR3 is made up of 15 amino acids. The CDR3 DNA reads TGTGCCAGCAGCCTCGGGCCCAGGGGAGGGGAAAAACTGTTTTTT. Translation: CASSLGPRGGEKLFF.

V and J are TRBV6-6 and TRBJ2-5; no clear D. V was shortened by 0 bases and J by 2 bases, with 10 bases between the two germline ends. The germline gives CDR1 MNHNY, CDR2 SVGAGI (reference sequence). The CDR3 covers 15 residues. Written as DNA, the CDR3 is TGTGCCAGCAGTTACTCTGGCGTCAGGCAAGAGACCCAGTACTTC. As protein: CASSYSGVRQETQYF.

This clone showed up just a few times. J is TRBJ2-2 and V is TRBV7-9; D gene unclear. This CDR3 comprises 14 residues. The germline V gene encodes CDR1 SEHNR and CDR2 FQNEAQ (reference sequence). The V end was cut by 10 bases, the J end by 2 bases, with 14 bases between. DNA for the CDR3: TGTGCCATCACCACAAGATCAAACACCGGGGAGCTGTTTTTT. Translated, it gives CAITTRSNTGELFF. The full variable domain, its missing parts supplied by reference TRBV7-9 and TRBJ2-2, is DTGVSQNPRHKITKRGQNVTFRCDPISEHNRLYWYRQTLGQGPEFLTYFQNEAQLEKSRLLSDRFSAERPKGSFSTLEIQRTEQGDSAMYLCAITTRSNTGELFFGEGSRLTVL.

V is TRBV30 and J is TRBJ2-7; no clear D gene. Trimming took 3 bases from V and 3 from J, leaving 18 bases between them. Per germline, CDR1 GTSNPN and CDR2 SVGIG (reference sequence). The CDR3 is 15 residues long. CDR3 sequence: CAWSEPTVRLYEQYF. DNA of the CDR3: TGTGCCTGGAGCGAGCCTACAGTTCGTCTCTACGAGCAGTACTTC. The whole variable domain, filled in from reference TRBV30 and TRBJ2-7, reads SQTIHQWPATLVQPVGSPLSLECTVEGTSNPNLYWYRQAAGRGLQLLFYSVGIGQISSEVPQNLSASRPQDRQFILSSKKLLLSDSGFYLCAWSEPTVRLYEQYFGPGTRLTVT.

The rearrangement joins TRBV5-1 to TRBJ2-1; perhaps TRBD2 as D (5 bases). The germline V and J ends were trimmed by 7 bases and 7 bases, with 15 bases remaining between them. From germline, CDR1 is SGHRS and CDR2 YFSETQ. The CDR3 extends over 13 amino acids. CDR3 region: CASAGLEGNEQFF. In DNA form, the CDR3 reads TGCGCCAGCGCCGGGCTAGAGGGTAATGAGCAGTTCTTC. Based on the CDR3 plus reference TRBV5-1 and TRBJ2-1, the full variable domain is KAGVTQTPRYLIKTRGQQVTLSCSPISGHRSVSWYQQTPGQGLQFLFEYFSETQRNKGNFPGRFSGRQFSNSRSEMNVSTLELGDSALYLCASAGLEGNEQFFGPGTRLTVL.

This clone was observed a single time. The chain uses TRBV28 and TRBJ1-2; tentatively, D is TRBD1 (5 bases). CDR1 and CDR2 from the germline V gene are MDHEN and SYDVKM. The CDR3 spans 16 residues. Trimming stripped 3 bases from V and 7 bases from J, with 21 bases between. CDR3 coding DNA: TGTGCCAGCAGTTTTCGATCGGTGGGCAGGGTACTTGGCTACACCTTC. This encodes CASSFRSVGRVLGYTF.

The chain uses TRBV28 and TRBJ2-3; 7 bases line up with TRBD1. The CDR3 runs to 17 residues. Germline V gene data show CDR1 as MDHEN and CDR2 as SYDVKM. Trimming took 5 bases from V and 1 from J; bases not matched to a gene: 12. CDR3 bases: TGTGCCAGCAGTGACAGACAGGGAGAGGGTGGCACAGATACGCAGTATTTT. This translates into CASSDRQGEGGTDTQYF.

This chain connects TRBV2 to TRBJ1-5; maybe TRBD1 (5 bases). CDR1 is SNHLY and CDR2 is FYNNEI in the germline V gene. V was pared by 6 bases and J by 6 bases, with 6 bases between. The CDR3 contains 11 residues. The CDR3 loop reads CASRRGQPQHF. DNA for the CDR3: TGTGCCAGCAGGAGGGGTCAGCCCCAGCATTTT.

The gene calls are TRBV18 and TRBJ1-1, with D maybe TRBD1 (5 bases). V lost 5 bases and J 3 bases, leaving 10 bases between the germline ends. CDR1 and CDR2 from the germline V gene are KGHSH and LQKENI. The CDR3 runs 13 residues. As DNA, the CDR3 is TGTGCCAGCTCATATCAGGGTTACACTGAAGCTTTCTTT. This codes for CASSYQGYTEAFF.

This chain connects TRBV2 to TRBJ1-1; no clear D gene. The length of the CDR3 is 14 residues. Per germline, CDR1 SNHLY and CDR2 FYNNEI. Trimming left V 3 bases short and J 1 base short, with 9 bases between. The CDR3 DNA reads TGTGCCAGCAGTGACCGTAGGAGGAACACTGAAGCTTTCTTT. Amino acids: CASSDRRRNTEAFF.

The rearrangement joins TRBV13 to TRBJ2-7; TRBD1 matches at 9 bases. The CDR3 is 17 residues long. Unmatched junction bases numbered 16, after V lost 5 bases and J lost 5 bases. CDR1 is PRHDT and CDR2 is FYEKMQ in the germline V gene (reference sequence). The CDR3 DNA follows: TGTGCCAGCAGCGAGCGGACAGGGGCCCTTTCTAGAGACGAGCAGTACTTC. It yields the protein CASSERTGALSRDEQYF. The whole variable domain, filled in from reference TRBV13 and TRBJ2-7, reads AAGVIQSPRHLIKEKRETATLKCYPIPRHDTVYWYQQGPGQDPQFLISFYEKMQSDKGSIPDRFSAQQFSDYHSELNMSSLELGDSALYFCASSERTGALSRDEQYFGPGTRLTVT.

The chain is built from TRBV11-2 and TRBJ2-1; D is possibly TRBD2 (6 bases). Germline loops: CDR1 SGHAT, CDR2 FQNNGV. The CDR3 length is 14 residues. V lost 7 bases to trimming and J lost 9 bases, with 19 bases between them. The CDR3 coding sequence is TGTGCCAGCAACCTACAAAGGGGAGGCGGTGAGCAGTTCTTC. Protein: CASNLQRGGGEQFF.

The chain couples TRBV5-1 to TRBJ2-5, with D possibly matching TRBD1 (5 bases). From germline, CDR1 is SGHRS and CDR2 YFSETQ. V lost 3 bases and J lost 5, with 11 bases in between. This CDR3 is built from 13 residues. CDR3 nucleotides: TGCGCCAGCAGCTATGGGCCAGGGGAGACCCAGTACTTC. As protein: CASSYGPGETQYF.

The chain employs TRBV19 and TRBJ2-3; 10 bases agree with TRBD1. CDR3 length: 16 residues. Germline V gives CDR1 LNHDA, CDR2 SQIVND (reference sequence). V lost 7 bases, J lost 4 bases, and 11 bases stayed unmatched. The CDR3 nucleotides are TGTGCCAGTATGCCCCTGACAGGGGGCCGGCCAGATACGCAGTATTTT. Translation gives CASMPLTGGRPDTQYF. Filled out from reference TRBV19 and TRBJ2-3, the complete variable domain reads DGGITQSPKYLFRKEGQNVTLSCEQNLNHDAMYWYRQDPGQGLRLIYYSQIVNDFQKGDIAEGYSVSREKKESFPLTVTSAQKNPTAFYLCASMPLTGGRPDTQYFGPGTRLTVL.

The chain combines TRBV6-6 with TRBJ2-2; 7 nucleotides match TRBD2. The CDR3 loop spans 15 amino acids. Germline CDR1 reads MNHNY; CDR2 reads SVGAGI (reference sequence). V was pared by 6 bases and J by 5 bases, with 9 bases of the junction left unmatched. DNA for the CDR3: TGTGCCAGCAGCGCCGAGACTAGCTTTACCGGGGAGCTGTTTTTT. This sequence encodes CASSAETSFTGELFF.

The chain recombines TRBV6-5 with TRBJ2-7; 9 positions match TRBD2. The length of the CDR3 is 13 residues. CDR1 and CDR2 (germline): MNHEY, SVGAGI. V dropped 6 bases and J dropped 2; count of bases not matched to a gene: 2. The DNA of the CDR3 is TGTGCCAGCAGGGGGACTAGCACCTACGAGCAGTACTTC. Protein: CASRGTSTYEQYF.

On this clone itself: This sample includes further DNA sequences coding for the same CDR3. V usage is TRBV6-5 and J usage is TRBJ2-3, with TRBD2 identical over 8 bases. In germline, CDR1 is MNHEY, CDR2 SVGAGI. This CDR3 is 14 amino acids long. With 6 bases clipped from V and 0 bases from J, the junction kept 2 bases outside the gene matches. The DNA for the CDR3 is TGTGCCAGCAGCCCTAGCGGGAGCACAGATACGCAGTATTTT. Translating it yields CASSPSGSTDTQYF.